This T cell receptor (beta chain) was sequenced during a study of blood T cell repertoires in COVID-19. V was cut by 2 bases and J by 0 bases, with 19 bases left in between. CDR3 length: 17 residues. In germline, CDR1 is GTSNPN, CDR2 SVGIG (reference sequence). The method was immunoSEQ multiplex PCR; TCRdb's version includes in-frame clones alone and lacks a portion of them. The sample lists fewer than 450,000 clones, more than 75% seen once, with around 1.2% in the top ten. Source material: PBMCs or T cells enriched from blood (not recorded which). The rearrangement uses TRBV30 and TRBJ1-1, with a possible D match to TRBD1 (5 bases). The origin of this receptor is a woman aged 18-30 years who had recovered from COVID-19. The CDR3 DNA reads as TGTGCCTGGAGTTCCGGGTTCGGGGGATTGATGAACACTGAAGCTTTCTTT. Translating gives CAWSSGFGGLMNTEAFF.